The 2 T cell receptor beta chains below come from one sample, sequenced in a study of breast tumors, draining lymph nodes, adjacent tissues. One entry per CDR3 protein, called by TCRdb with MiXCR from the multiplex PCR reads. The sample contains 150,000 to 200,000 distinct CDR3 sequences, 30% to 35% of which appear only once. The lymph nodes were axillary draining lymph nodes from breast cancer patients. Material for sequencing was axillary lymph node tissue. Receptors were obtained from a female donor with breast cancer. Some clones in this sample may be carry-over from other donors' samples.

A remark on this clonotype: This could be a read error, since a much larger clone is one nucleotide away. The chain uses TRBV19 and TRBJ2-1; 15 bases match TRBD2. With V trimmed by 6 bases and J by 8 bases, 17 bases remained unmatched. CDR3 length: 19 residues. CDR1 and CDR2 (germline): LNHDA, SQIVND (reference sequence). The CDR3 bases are TGTGCCAGTAGCGCCAACGGACTAGCGGGAGGGCCCCGGGGGGATGAGCAGTTCTTC. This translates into CASSANGLAGGPRGDEQFF.

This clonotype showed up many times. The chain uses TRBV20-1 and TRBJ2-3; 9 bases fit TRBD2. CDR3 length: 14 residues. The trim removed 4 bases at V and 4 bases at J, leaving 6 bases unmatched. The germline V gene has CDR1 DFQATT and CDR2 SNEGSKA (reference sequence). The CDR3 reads CSAKTSGGSDTQYF. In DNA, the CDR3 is TGCAGTGCTAAGACTAGCGGAGGGTCAGATACGCAGTATTTT.